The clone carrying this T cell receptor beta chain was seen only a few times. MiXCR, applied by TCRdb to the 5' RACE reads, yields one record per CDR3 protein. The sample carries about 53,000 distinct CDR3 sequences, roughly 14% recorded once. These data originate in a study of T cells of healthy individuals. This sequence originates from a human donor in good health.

In DNA form, the CDR3 reads TGCGCCAGCAGCTTGGATACAGGGCCCTTTTGGGAGCAGTACTTC. Protein product: CASSLDTGPFWEQYF. This chain connects TRBV5-1 to TRBJ2-7, with D tentatively TRBD1 (6 bases). CDR3 length: 15 residues. V was clipped by 0 bases and J by 7 bases, with 17 bases between them. Germline CDR1 SGHRS, CDR2 YFSETQ.